A single sample gave rise to the 17 T cell receptor beta chains below, sequenced in a study of vaccination and CD4 T cells after COVID-19. TCRdb passed the PCR reads through MiXCR, listing each CDR3 protein once. The table has under 20,000 distinct CDR3 sequences, around 68% seen once. The material sequenced was CD4+ T cells from blood, taken before SARS-CoV-2 vaccination. The receptor set was obtained from a human donor who had recovered from COVID-19.

The chain employs TRBV7-9 and TRBJ2-5, with D hard to call. The CDR3 sequence is 13 residues long. Germline V lookup: CDR1 SEHNR, CDR2 FQNEAQ (reference sequence). The V end was cut by 2 bases, the J end by 4 bases, with 8 bases between. This CDR3 reads CASSLKGRETQYF. CDR3 nucleotide sequence: TGTGCCAGCAGCTTAAAAGGCCGAGAGACCCAGTACTTC.

This clonotype was seen a single time. This rearrangement joins TRBV12-3 or TRBV12-4 to TRBJ1-1, with unresolved D. V was clipped by 3 bases and J by 1 base, with 9 bases between them. The CDR3 consists of 14 residues. The CDR3 loop is CASSLNSGNTEAFF. Here the CDR3 DNA reads TGTGCCAGCAGTTTGAACAGCGGGAACACTGAAGCTTTCTTT.

This clonotype has a handful of counts. In nucleotides, the CDR3 is TGCAGTGCTAGATATACCTACTCCCAAGAGACCCAGTACTTC. This sequence encodes CSARYTYSQETQYF. The rearrangement joins TRBV20-1 to TRBJ2-5, with D uncertain. Germline V gene data show CDR1 as DFQATT and CDR2 as SNEGSKA (reference sequence). Deletions cut 2 bases from V and 1 base from J, with 11 bases between. This CDR3 spans 14 amino acids.

The V call is TRBV29-1, the J call TRBJ2-7; D is perhaps TRBD2 (6 bases). The CDR3 extends over 12 amino acids. Germline V CDR1 and CDR2: SQVTM, ANQGSEA. V was clipped by 7 bases and J by 3 bases, with 13 bases between them. The CDR3 sequence: CSAGDLVYEQYF. CDR3 coding DNA: TGCAGCGCGGGGGACTTAGTCTACGAGCAGTACTTC.

The J gene is TRBJ2-1, the V gene TRBV20-1, with 12 bases aligning to TRBD1. This CDR3 spans 13 amino acids. V trimming: 7 bases; J trimming: 8 bases; junction bases outside the gene matches: 6. From germline, CDR1 is DFQATT and CDR2 SNEGSKA (reference sequence). The DNA of the CDR3 is TGCAGTGGGGACAGGGGGCAATTCGATGAGCAGTTCTTC. Translated: CSGDRGQFDEQFF.

The rearrangement uses TRBV27 and TRBJ1-6; possible D gene TRBD1, 5 bases. Trimming pared 3 bases from V and 9 bases from J, leaving 12 bases between. Per germline, CDR1 MNHEY and CDR2 SMNVEV (reference sequence). The CDR3 consists of 14 residues. The CDR3 is CASSFRDRGSPLHF. The CDR3 coding sequence is TGTGCCAGCAGTTTCCGGGACCGGGGTTCACCCCTCCACTTT.

The chain joins TRBV19 to TRBJ2-1; 8 bases match TRBD2. V trimming: 3 bases; J trimming: 8 bases; junction bases outside the gene matches: 3. Germline-derived CDR1 and CDR2 are LNHDA and SQIVND (reference sequence). This CDR3 comprises 13 residues. The CDR3 reads CASSIAGGYEQFF. The CDR3 DNA is TGTGCCAGTAGTATTGCGGGGGGATATGAGCAGTTCTTC.

This clonotype showed up just once. The chain couples TRBV6-1 to TRBJ1-1; D is unclear. V was trimmed by 6 bases and J by 2 bases, leaving 7 bases between them. Germline V gene data show CDR1 as MNHNS and CDR2 as SASEGT. The length of the CDR3 is 12 residues. The CDR3 here is CASRESNTEAFF. CDR3 bases: TGTGCCAGCAGGGAAAGCAACACTGAAGCTTTCTTT.

This clonotype was seen only a few times. The chain is built from TRBV20-1 and TRBJ2-4, with 7 bases that match TRBD2. Germline CDR1 DFQATT, CDR2 SNEGSKA (reference sequence). V was clipped by 3 bases and J by 9 bases; unmatched bases: 11. The CDR3 spans 14 residues. The chain's CDR3 is CSARSSGVTSIQYF. The CDR3 coding sequence is TGCAGTGCTAGGTCCAGCGGGGTAACCAGCATTCAGTACTTC.

This clonotype was detected only once. This chain links TRBV25-1 with TRBJ2-3; a weak D match, TRBD2 (6 bases). The CDR3 spans 16 residues. Looked up from germline, CDR1 is MGHDK and CDR2 is SYGVNS. The V and J ends lost 2 bases and 0 bases respectively, with 12 bases between them. CDR3: CASSEKAGISTDTQYF. Here the CDR3 DNA reads TGTGCCAGCAGTGAAAAGGCGGGGATCAGCACAGATACGCAGTATTTT.

The count of this clonotype is one. Here the CDR3 reads CASSPTAAAEGEQYF. In DNA, the CDR3 is TGTGCCAGCAGCCCCACGGCCGCGGCCGAGGGGGAGCAGTACTTC. The chain combines TRBV7-3 with TRBJ2-7, with D possibly called TRBD1 or TRBD2 (5 bases each). The CDR3 runs 15 residues. Trimming left V 5 bases short and J 7 bases short, with 21 bases between. CDR1 and CDR2 from the germline V gene are SGHTA and FQGTGA.

This clonotype was seen more than once but under ten times. V gene TRBV28 combines with J gene TRBJ2-3; TRBD1 matches 8 bases. CDR1 and CDR2 (germline): MDHEN, SYDVKM. The CDR3 is 12 amino acids. V lost 2 bases to trimming and J lost 14 bases; unmatched junction nucleotides: 6. CDR3 coding DNA: TGTGCCAGCAGTTTACAGACAGGGGAGGCGTATTTT. Protein: CASSLQTGEAYF.

The table lists this clonotype with a few counts. This CDR3 reads CSAGTGVSSGANVLTF. CDR3 sequence (DNA): TGCAGTGCCGGGACAGGGGTTTCCTCTGGGGCCAACGTCCTGACTTTC. The rearrangement uses TRBV20-1 and TRBJ2-6; 10 bases are a match to TRBD1. This CDR3 has 16 residues. V lost 6 bases to trimming and J lost 0 bases; unmatched junction nucleotides: 5. CDR1 and CDR2 from the germline V gene are DFQATT and SNEGSKA (reference sequence).

The chain carries TRBV20-1 and TRBJ2-1; 7 bases map to TRBD2. The germline V gene encodes CDR1 DFQATT and CDR2 SNEGSKA (reference sequence). The CDR3 length is 14 residues. With 0 bases clipped from V and 6 bases from J, the junction kept 5 bases outside the gene matches. The CDR3, as DNA: TGCAGTGCTAGAGATCTCGGGGAGGGCAATGAGCAGTTCTTC. Its translation is CSARDLGEGNEQFF.

The chain combines TRBV2 with TRBJ2-1; 12 bases agree with TRBD2. This CDR3 has 15 residues. Germline-derived CDR1 and CDR2 are SNHLY and FYNNEI. The V segment lost 6 bases and the J segment 4 bases; nucleotides outside the gene matches: 4. CDR3 coding DNA: TGTGCCAGCAGGTCTAGCGGGAGGGCATACAATGAGCAGTTCTTC. Its protein is CASRSSGRAYNEQFF.

As concerns this clonotype: Because the CDR3's place on the DNA is in doubt, the DNA is left out and the CDR3 is given as listed by TCRdb. The chain uses TRBV7-5 and TRBJ1-6; the table names TRBD1, a call not compared with the DNA. TRBV7-5 is annotated as a pseudogene. Ends included, the CDR3 has 17 residues. This CDR3 reads CISVPEVGTVGNSPLHF.

The gene calls are TRBV7-9 and TRBJ1-1, with D hard to call. Per the germline V gene, CDR1 is SEHNR and CDR2 is FQNEAQ (reference sequence). V was clipped by 4 bases and J by 2 bases, with 8 bases between them. The length of the CDR3 is 13 residues. The CDR3 DNA reads as TGTGCCAGCAGCTGGGGTTCAAACACTGAAGCTTTCTTT. The encoded protein is CASSWGSNTEAFF.